The clone carrying this TCR beta chain came up many times. Indicated time point: patch test 2, 6 weeks after DPC sensitization. Stated treatment: therapeutic diphenylcyclopropenone sensitization with weekly scalp DPC. It was the library that attached unique molecular identifiers to individual cDNA molecules. TCRdb called the RACE reads again in MiXCR, with one record for every CDR3 protein. This sample yields a few hundred thousand distinct CDR3 sequences, of which about 6.3% are seen a single time; about 5.6% belongs to the top ten. The data derive from a study of human T cells and chemical hapten exposure. Whole-study context: Donors were sensitized with 2% DPC on the upper inner arm. Small differences in pooled library volume mainly drove the variation in TCR yields per sample. Alopecia universalis, totalis or areata was present in patients who were mostly female.

CDR3 length equals 13 residues. With 7 bases removed from V and 1 base from J, the gap between germline ends came to 10 bases. Germline V gene data show CDR1 as MNHNS and CDR2 as SASEGT. Sequenced material: whole blood, taken in connection with sensitization to the hapten diphenylcyclopropenone (DPC). This chain links TRBV6-1 with TRBJ1-1; D is unclear. The TCR was taken from a woman under 30 with alopecia areata. Some clones in this sample may be carry-over from other donors' samples. This chain's CDR3 is CASIFRTNTEAFF. Here the CDR3 DNA reads TGTGCCAGCATTTTCAGGACGAACACTGAAGCTTTCTTT.